The 18 T cell receptor beta chains in this list originate from one sample, sequenced in a study of CD8+CD57+ T cells in acquired aplastic anemia (dated by TCRdb to the late 2010s). The sequencer was an Illumina HiSeq 2000. Profiling of TCR beta VDJ combinations and CDR3 sequences used genomic DNA as the template. The public reads were reanalyzed by TCRdb: fastp trimming at Q25, MiXCR alignment, in-frame beta chains only. Under each unique CDR3 protein, matching rows form one entry showing the most common genes and DNA. Within this sample are under 500,000 distinct CDR3 sequences, with under 40% of them counted one time only. Clones ranked in the top ten supply less than 1% of the sample. Flow cytometry had shown CD8+CD57+ cell expansion in the patients selected for sequencing. The material sequenced was sorted CD4+, CD8+, or CD8+CD57+ T cells (not recorded which) from PBMCs. Source of these receptors: a human donor with aplastic anemia.

This rearrangement joins TRBV7-2 to TRBJ1-2; D gene ambiguous. Germline assignment: CDR1 SGHTA and CDR2 FQGNSA. The CDR3 contains 13 residues. Between the trimmed V and J ends, which lost 5 bases and 0 bases, there was a span of 7 bases. The CDR3 reads CASSHATNYGYTF. The DNA of the CDR3 is TGTGCCAGCAGCCATGCGACTAACTATGGCTACACCTTC.

This clonotype has just a few counts. It may be a read error: a sequence one base away is much more abundant. Here the CDR3 omits its conserved ending phenylalanine or tryptophan, so a read error is the likely source. The chain is built from TRBV25-1 and TRBJ1-2, with D perhaps TRBD1 (5 bases). CDR1 is MGHDK, CDR2 SYGVNS, per germline. This CDR3 is built from 14 residues. Deletions cut 4 bases from V and 3 bases from J, with 12 bases between. This CDR3 is CASSGPGTHYGYTL. The DNA for the CDR3 is TGTGCCAGCAGTGGACCAGGGACTCACTATGGCTACACCCTC.

This clonotype turned up a few times. The V call is TRBV6-1, the J call TRBJ1-6; D perhaps matches TRBD1 (5 bases). Trimming took 0 bases from V and 11 from J, leaving 11 bases between them. This CDR3 is 14 amino acids long. Germline-derived CDR1 and CDR2 are MNHNS and SASEGT. The CDR3 nucleotides read TGTGCCAGCAGTGAAGCCAGGGATGGTCCACCCCTCCACTTT. This gives the protein CASSEARDGPPLHF.

The table lists this clonotype with many counts. This chain uses TRBV7-6 with TRBJ1-2; no definite D call. The CDR3 is 14 residues long. V lost 2 bases to trimming and J lost 3 bases, with 10 bases between them. CDR1 is SGHVS, CDR2 FNYEAQ, per germline. In nucleotides, the CDR3 is TGTGCCAGCAGCTTATTATCAGGAGACTATGGCTACACCTTC. Amino acids: CASSLLSGDYGYTF.

This clonotype was recorded many times. This chain joins TRBV20-1 and TRBJ2-7; TRBD1 matches 11 bases. J was trimmed by 3 bases and V by 3 bases; bases with no gene match: 7. Germline CDR1 is DFQATT and CDR2 is SNEGSKA (reference sequence). The CDR3 extends over 15 amino acids. The CDR3 loop reads CSARAGTGGLYEQYF. Written as DNA, the CDR3 is TGCAGTGCTAGGGCGGGGACAGGGGGACTCTACGAGCAGTACTTC.

In regard to this clonotype: This CDR3 is missing its conserved last phenylalanine or tryptophan, likely due to a read error. The chain links TRBV5-1 to TRBJ2-7; a possible D gene is TRBD1 (5 bases). Between the trimmed V and J ends, which lost 0 bases and 2 bases, there was a span of 9 bases. The germline V gene has CDR1 SGHRS and CDR2 YFSETQ. This CDR3 is 14 amino acids long. CDR3 nucleotides: TGCGCCAGCAGCTTGGGACAGTTTCCCTACGAGCAGTACCTC. It specifies CASSLGQFPYEQYL.

The table lists this clonotype with a few counts. One end of the junction varies from germline; a read error may be responsible. This rearrangement joins TRBV10-3 to TRBJ2-5; D is perhaps TRBD1 (6 bases). The germline V gene encodes CDR1 ENHRY and CDR2 SYGVKD. This CDR3 contains 14 residues. The CDR3 here is CASSVRGSQETQYF. DNA of the CDR3: TGTGCCAGCAGTGTCAGGGGAAGCCAAGAGACCCAGTACTTC.

This clonotype was seen many times. V usage is TRBV29-1 and J usage is TRBJ2-5; 9 bases agree with TRBD1. The junction had 3 bases not matched to a gene; V was cut back by 7 bases and J by 3 bases. This CDR3 contains 12 residues. Germline V gives CDR1 SQVTM, CDR2 ANQGSEA. The DNA of the CDR3 is TGCAGCGCGACAGGGGGGGAAGAGACCCAGTACTTC. Its translation: CSATGGEETQYF. Full variable domain (remainder filled in from reference TRBV29-1 and TRBJ2-5): SAVISQKPSRDICQRGTSLTIQCQVDSQVTMMFWYRQQPGQSLTLIATANQGSEATYESGFVIDKFPISRPNLTFSTLTVSNMSPEDSSIYLCSATGGEETQYFGPGTRLLVL.

This clonotype has just a few counts. This rearrangement joins TRBV20-1 to TRBJ1-1; a possible D gene is TRBD1 (6 bases). Trimming took 5 bases from V and 4 from J, leaving 14 bases between them. Germline V gene lookup returns CDR1 DFQATT and CDR2 SNEGSKA (reference sequence). The CDR3 is 13 residues long. The chain's CDR3 is CSAPRGVRTEAFF. In DNA, the CDR3 is TGCAGTGCTCCGAGGGGGGTGCGCACTGAAGCTTTCTTT.

This clonotype occurred a few times. The V and J genes are TRBV9 and TRBJ1-1, with 7 bases matching TRBD1. Germline assignment: CDR1 SGDLS and CDR2 YYNGEE. V dropped 3 bases and J dropped 3; count of bases not matched to a gene: 8. The CDR3 consists of 15 residues. CDR3 sequence (DNA): TGTGCCAGCAGCGCGACACAGGGGAGATACACTGAAGCTTTCTTT. This sequence encodes CASSATQGRYTEAFF.

This clonotype was picked up a small number of times. V and J are TRBV20-1 and TRBJ1-2; possibly TRBD1 for D (6 bases). The V end lost 6 bases, the J end lost 7 bases, and 21 bases lay between the germline ends. The CDR3 loop spans 14 amino acids. Germline CDR1 and CDR2: DFQATT and SNEGSKA (reference sequence). The CDR3 DNA is TGCAGTGCCAATAGGGGGGGCCCGAAATCTGGCTACACCTTC. Amino acids: CSANRGGPKSGYTF.

This clonotype was recorded once. The rearrangement links TRBV5-1 to TRBJ1-2, with a tentative D call TRBD1 (6 bases). Trimming stripped 5 bases from V and 6 bases from J, with 17 bases between. The CDR3 is 14 amino acids. Germline CDR1 reads SGHRS; CDR2 reads YFSETQ. The CDR3 bases are TGCGCCAGCAGTCCCGCGACAGGAAGAAATGGCTACACCTTC. This gives the protein CASSPATGRNGYTF.

This clonotype was detected ten times or more. J is TRBJ1-1 and V is TRBV29-1; D not certain. CDR3 length: 10 residues. Germline V gives CDR1 SQVTM, CDR2 ANQGSEA. The V end was cut by 6 bases, the J end by 6 bases, with 8 bases between. Here the CDR3 reads CSVAGPEAFF. CDR3 DNA sequence: TGCAGCGTCGCTGGGCCTGAAGCTTTCTTT.

This rearrangement joins TRBV19 to TRBJ2-7, with D tentatively TRBD2 (5 bases). The ends were cut back, 6 bases at V and 6 bases at J, with 18 bases in the middle. CDR1 and CDR2 from the germline V gene are LNHDA and SQIVND (reference sequence). This CDR3 is built from 14 residues. The CDR3 nucleotides are TGTGCCAGTAGCATGGAAGTGGGTGGAGGCGAGCAGTACTTC. Translated, it gives CASSMEVGGGEQYF.

This clonotype has at least ten counts. The chain is built from TRBV10-1 and TRBJ1-2; D call uncertain. V gave up 3 bases and J gave up 4 bases, with 12 bases separating them. The CDR3 is made up of 14 amino acids. Germline-derived CDR1 and CDR2 are WNHNN and SYGVQD (reference sequence). Here the CDR3 reads CASSDEAWGYGYTF. In DNA, the CDR3 is TGCGCCAGCAGTGATGAGGCCTGGGGCTATGGCTACACCTTC.

This clonotype was counted only a few times. The chain carries TRBV11-2 and TRBJ2-1, with 7 bases aligning to TRBD1. V was pared by 3 bases and J by 3 bases, with 2 bases of the junction left unmatched. The CDR3 loop spans 14 amino acids. The germline gives CDR1 SGHAT, CDR2 FQNNGV. CDR3 residues: CASSFRQGYNEQFF. The CDR3 DNA follows: TGTGCCAGCAGCTTCCGACAGGGCTACAATGAGCAGTTCTTC.

The V and J genes are TRBV7-3 and TRBJ1-2, with 7 nucleotides matching TRBD1. CDR3 length: 12 residues. The J segment lost 8 bases and the V segment lost 7 bases, leaving 7 bases of the junction unmatched. Germline lookup yields CDR1 SGHTA and CDR2 FQGTGA. Here the CDR3 reads CASTRQGGGYTF. For the CDR3, the DNA is TGTGCCAGCACTCGACAGGGAGGAGGCTACACCTTC.

The V and J genes are TRBV19 and TRBJ2-5, with 10 bases that match TRBD1. V gave up 5 bases and J gave up 9 bases; unmatched junction bases: 15. Germline V gene data show CDR1 as LNHDA and CDR2 as SQIVND (reference sequence). The CDR3 contains 16 residues. CDR3 DNA: TGTGCCAGTAGTCAGAAGACAGGGGGCGCATTGTGGTCCCAGTACTTC. Its protein product is CASSQKTGGALWSQYF.